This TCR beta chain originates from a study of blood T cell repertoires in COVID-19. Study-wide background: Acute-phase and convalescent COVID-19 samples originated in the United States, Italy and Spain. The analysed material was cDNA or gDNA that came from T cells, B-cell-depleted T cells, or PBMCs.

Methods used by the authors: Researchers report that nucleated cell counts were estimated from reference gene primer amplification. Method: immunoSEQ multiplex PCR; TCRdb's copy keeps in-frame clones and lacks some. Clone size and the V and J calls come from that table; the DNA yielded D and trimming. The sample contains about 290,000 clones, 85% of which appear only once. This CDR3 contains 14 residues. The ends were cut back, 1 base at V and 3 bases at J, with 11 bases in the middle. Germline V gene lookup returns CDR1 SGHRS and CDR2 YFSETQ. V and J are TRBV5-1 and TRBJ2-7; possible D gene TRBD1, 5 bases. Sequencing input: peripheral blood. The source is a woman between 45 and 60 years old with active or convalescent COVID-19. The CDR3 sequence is CASSLIQGSYEQYF. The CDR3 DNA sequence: TGCGCCAGCAGCTTGATCCAGGGCAGCTACGAGCAGTACTTC.